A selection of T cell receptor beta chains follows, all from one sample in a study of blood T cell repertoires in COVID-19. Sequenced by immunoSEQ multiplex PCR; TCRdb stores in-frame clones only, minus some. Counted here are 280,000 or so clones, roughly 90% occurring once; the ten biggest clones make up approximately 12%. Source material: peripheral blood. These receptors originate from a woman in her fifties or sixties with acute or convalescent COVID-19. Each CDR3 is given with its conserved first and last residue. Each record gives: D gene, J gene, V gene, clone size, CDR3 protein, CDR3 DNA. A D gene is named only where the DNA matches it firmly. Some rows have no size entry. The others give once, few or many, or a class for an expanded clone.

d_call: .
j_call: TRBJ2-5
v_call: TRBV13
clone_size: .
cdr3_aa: CASSSPGGPEKGTQYF
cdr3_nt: TGTGCCAGCAGCTCCCCCGGGGGACCGGAAAAAGGGACCCAGTACTTC

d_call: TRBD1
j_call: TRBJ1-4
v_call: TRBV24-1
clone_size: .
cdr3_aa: CATSEGTGGYEKLFF
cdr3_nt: TGTGCCACCAGCGAAGGGACAGGGGGGTATGAAAAACTGTTTTTT

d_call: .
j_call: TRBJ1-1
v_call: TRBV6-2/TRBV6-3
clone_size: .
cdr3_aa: CASSSLTGNTEAFF
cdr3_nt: TGTGCCAGCAGTTCGCTCACAGGAAACACTGAAGCTTTCTTT

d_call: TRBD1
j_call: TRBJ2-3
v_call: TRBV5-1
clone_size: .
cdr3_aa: CASSLTGVGDTQYF
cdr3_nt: TGCGCCAGCAGCTTGACAGGGGTGGGAGATACGCAGTATTTT

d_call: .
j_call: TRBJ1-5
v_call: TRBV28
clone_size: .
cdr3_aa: CASSPPYGSNQPQHF
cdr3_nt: TGTGCCAGCAGTCCCCCTTACGGGAGCAATCAGCCCCAGCATTTT

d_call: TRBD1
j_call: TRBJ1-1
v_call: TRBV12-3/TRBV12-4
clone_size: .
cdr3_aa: CASSLGQGTEAFF
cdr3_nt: TGTGCCAGCAGTTTGGGACAGGGCACTGAAGCTTTCTTT

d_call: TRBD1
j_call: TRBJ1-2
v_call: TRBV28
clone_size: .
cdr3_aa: CASSFKGAGGYTF
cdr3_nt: TGTGCCAGCAGTTTTAAGGGGGCGGGTGGCTACACCTTC

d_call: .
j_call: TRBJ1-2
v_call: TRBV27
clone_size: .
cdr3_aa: CASSLFGGDYTF
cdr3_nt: TGTGCCAGCAGTTTATTTGGGGGGGACTACACCTTC

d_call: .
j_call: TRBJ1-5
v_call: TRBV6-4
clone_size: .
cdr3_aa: CASSEEVGQPQHF
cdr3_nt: TGTGCCAGCAGTGAGGAGGTGGGGCAGCCCCAGCATTTT

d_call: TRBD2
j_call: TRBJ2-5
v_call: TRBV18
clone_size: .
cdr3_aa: CASSPAWEGKTQYF
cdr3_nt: TGTGCCAGCTCACCGGCCTGGGAGGGAAAGACCCAGTACTTC

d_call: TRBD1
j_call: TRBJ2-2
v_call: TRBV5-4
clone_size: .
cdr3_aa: CASRAGTGKVTGELFF
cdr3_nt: TGTGCCAGCAGGGCCGGGACAGGGAAAGTCACCGGGGAGCTGTTTTTT

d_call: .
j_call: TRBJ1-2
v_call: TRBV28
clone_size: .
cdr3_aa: CASSLRGGAHSIANYGYTF
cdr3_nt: TGTGCCAGCAGCCTAAGGGGGGGGGCCCATTCAATAGCTAACTATGGCTACACCTTC

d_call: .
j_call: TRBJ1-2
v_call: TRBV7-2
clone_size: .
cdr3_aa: CASSLVIYGYTF
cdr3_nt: TGTGCCAGCAGCTTAGTAATATATGGCTACACCTTC

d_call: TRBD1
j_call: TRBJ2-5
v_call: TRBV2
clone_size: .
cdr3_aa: CASSEATGQTETQYF
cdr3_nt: TGTGCCAGCAGTGAAGCCACGGGACAGACAGAGACCCAGTACTTC

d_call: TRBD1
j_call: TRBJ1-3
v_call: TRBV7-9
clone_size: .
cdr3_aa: CASSTWVARPGQRKFGNTIYF
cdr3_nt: TGTGCCAGCAGCACTTGGGTGGCCAGACCGGGACAGCGCAAATTTGGAAACACCATATATTTT

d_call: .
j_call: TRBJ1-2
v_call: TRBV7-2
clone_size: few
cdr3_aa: CASSFSGRDRNGYTF
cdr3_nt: TGTGCCAGCAGCTTCTCCGGGAGAGATAGGAATGGCTACACCTTC

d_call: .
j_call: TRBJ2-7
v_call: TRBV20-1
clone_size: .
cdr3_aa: CSASPTYEQYF
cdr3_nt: TGCAGTGCTAGCCCAACTTACGAGCAGTACTTC

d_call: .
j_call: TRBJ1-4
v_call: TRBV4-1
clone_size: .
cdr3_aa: CASSQGATPEKLFF
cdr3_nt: TGCGCCAGCAGCCAAGGGGCGACGCCCGAAAAACTGTTTTTT

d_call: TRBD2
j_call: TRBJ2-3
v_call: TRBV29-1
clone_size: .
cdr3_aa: CSVKDGRTDTQYF
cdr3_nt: TGCAGCGTTAAGGACGGGAGGACAGATACGCAGTATTTT

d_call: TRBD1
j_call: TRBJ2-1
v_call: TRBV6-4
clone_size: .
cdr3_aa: CASSGTAGTGGDYEQFF
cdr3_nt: TGTGCCAGCAGTGGTACCGCAGGGACAGGGGGGGACTATGAGCAGTTCTTC

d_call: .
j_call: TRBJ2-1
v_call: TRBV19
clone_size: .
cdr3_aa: CASSIDGESSYNEQFF
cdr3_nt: TGTGCCAGTAGTATAGACGGGGAAAGCTCCTACAATGAGCAGTTCTTC

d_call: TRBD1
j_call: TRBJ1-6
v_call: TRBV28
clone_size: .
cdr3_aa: CASSSGQGSYSPLHF
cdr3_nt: TGTGCCAGCAGTTCGGGACAGGGGTCTTATTCACCCCTCCACTTT

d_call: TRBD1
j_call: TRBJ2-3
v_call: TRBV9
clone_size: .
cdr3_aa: CASSVAPQGGADTQYF
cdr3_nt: TGTGCCAGCAGCGTAGCCCCACAGGGGGGAGCAGATACGCAGTATTTT

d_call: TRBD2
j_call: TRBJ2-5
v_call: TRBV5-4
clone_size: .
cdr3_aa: CASSAASGGRETQYF
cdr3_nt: TGTGCCAGCAGCGCGGCTAGCGGGGGAAGGGAGACCCAGTACTTC

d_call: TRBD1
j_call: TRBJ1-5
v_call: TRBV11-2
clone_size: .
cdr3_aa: CASRLDRGLSNQPQHF
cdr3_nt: TGTGCCAGCAGATTGGACAGGGGACTTAGCAATCAGCCCCAGCATTTT

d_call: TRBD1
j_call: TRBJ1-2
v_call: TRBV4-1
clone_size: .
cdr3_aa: CASSQPGQGDYGYTF
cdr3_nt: TGCGCCAGCAGCCAACCGGGACAGGGCGACTATGGCTACACCTTC

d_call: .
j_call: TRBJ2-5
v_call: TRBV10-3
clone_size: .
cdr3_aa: CAISEPGHEQETQYF
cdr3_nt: TGTGCCATCAGTGAGCCAGGACACGAACAAGAGACCCAGTACTTC

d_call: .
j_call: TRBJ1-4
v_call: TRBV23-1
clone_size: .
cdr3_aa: CASSRFVRGREKLFF
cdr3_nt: TGCGCCAGCAGTCGATTCGTGAGAGGTAGAGAAAAACTGTTTTTT

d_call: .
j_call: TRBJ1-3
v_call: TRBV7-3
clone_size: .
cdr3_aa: CASSTGTAGNTIYF
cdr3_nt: TGTGCCAGCAGCACCGGGACTGCTGGAAACACCATATATTTT

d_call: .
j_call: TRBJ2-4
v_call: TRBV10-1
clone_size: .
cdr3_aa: CASSEGVMVNIQYF
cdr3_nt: TGCGCCAGCAGTGAAGGGGTCATGGTCAACATTCAGTACTTC

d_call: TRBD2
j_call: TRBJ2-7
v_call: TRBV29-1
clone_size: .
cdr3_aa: CSVNGRGGSNEQYF
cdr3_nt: TGCAGCGTAAATGGGCGGGGGGGCTCCAACGAGCAGTACTTC

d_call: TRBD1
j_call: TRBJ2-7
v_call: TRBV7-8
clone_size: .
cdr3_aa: CASSFQRDSYEQYF
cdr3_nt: TGTGCCAGCAGCTTTCAACGGGACAGCTACGAGCAGTACTTC

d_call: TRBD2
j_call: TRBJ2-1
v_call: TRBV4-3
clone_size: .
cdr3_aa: CASSHGTSGYNEQFF
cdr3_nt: TGCGCCAGCAGCCACGGGACTAGCGGGTATAATGAGCAGTTCTTC

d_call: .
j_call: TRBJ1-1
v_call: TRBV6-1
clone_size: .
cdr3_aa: CASSEGEGHGEAFF
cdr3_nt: TGTGCCAGCAGTGAGGGGGAGGGACACGGGGAAGCTTTCTTT

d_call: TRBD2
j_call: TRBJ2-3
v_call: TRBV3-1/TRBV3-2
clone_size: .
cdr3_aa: CASSQGVNWLAGGEDTQYF
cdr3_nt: TGTGCCAGCAGCCAAGGGGTAAATTGGCTAGCGGGGGGGGAAGATACGCAGTATTTT

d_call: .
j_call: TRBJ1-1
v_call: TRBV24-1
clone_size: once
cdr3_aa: CATSDWRGTEAFF
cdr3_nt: TGTGCCACCAGTGATTGGAGGGGAACTGAAGCTTTCTTT

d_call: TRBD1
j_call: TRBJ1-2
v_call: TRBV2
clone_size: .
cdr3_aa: CASSEGVLAGGIGYTF
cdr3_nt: TGTGCCAGCAGTGAAGGAGTATTGGCAGGGGGCATTGGCTACACCTTC

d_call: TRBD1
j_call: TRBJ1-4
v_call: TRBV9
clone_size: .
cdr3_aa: CASSLGTGFGSNEKLFF
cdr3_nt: TGTGCCAGCAGCTTAGGGACAGGGTTCGGGTCTAATGAAAAACTGTTTTTT

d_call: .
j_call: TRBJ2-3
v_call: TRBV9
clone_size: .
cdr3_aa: CASSQGRGIGPDTQYF
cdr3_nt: TGTGCCAGCAGCCAAGGGAGGGGGATTGGCCCAGATACGCAGTATTTT

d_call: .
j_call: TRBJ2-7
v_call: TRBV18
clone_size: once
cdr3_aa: CASSPPLATSYEQYF
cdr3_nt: TGTGCCAGCTCACCACCCCTTGCCACTAGCTACGAGCAGTACTTC

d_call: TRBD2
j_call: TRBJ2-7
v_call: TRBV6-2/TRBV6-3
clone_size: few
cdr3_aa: CASSPLAGAGQTYEQYF
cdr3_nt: TGTGCCAGCAGTCCGCTCGCCGGAGCGGGGCAAACCTACGAGCAGTACTTC

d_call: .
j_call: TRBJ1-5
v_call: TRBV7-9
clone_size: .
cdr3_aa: CASSRQDHQPQHF
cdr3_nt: TGTGCCAGCAGCCGACAGGATCATCAGCCCCAGCATTTT

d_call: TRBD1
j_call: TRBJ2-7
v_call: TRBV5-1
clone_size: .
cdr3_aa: CASSSDRGLRSYEQYF
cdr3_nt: TGCGCCAGCAGCTCTGACAGGGGATTAAGGTCCTACGAGCAGTACTTC

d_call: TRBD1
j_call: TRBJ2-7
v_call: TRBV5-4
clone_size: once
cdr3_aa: CASSSPGQKTGEQYF
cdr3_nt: TGTGCCAGCAGTTCCCCGGGACAGAAAACTGGCGAGCAGTACTTC